The 20 T cell receptor beta chains in this list originate from one sample, sequenced in a study of human T cells and chemical hapten exposure. TCRdb used MiXCR to reprocess the RACE reads, holding one entry per CDR3 protein. The sample holds over 45,000 distinct CDR3 sequences, 7% to 10% seen once. Time point: patch test 1, 2 weeks after DPC sensitization. As to treatment: therapeutic diphenylcyclopropenone sensitization with weekly scalp DPC. Sample: whole blood, taken in connection with sensitization to the hapten diphenylcyclopropenone (DPC). These receptor sequences come from a woman aged 40 to 55 with alopecia areata. Some clones in this sample may be carry-over from other donors' samples.

Concerning this clonotype itself: A clone one base away is much larger, so this may be a read error. V and J are TRBV29-1 and TRBJ1-1, with a weak D call TRBD1 (5 bases). The CDR3 loop spans 12 amino acids. The germline CDR1 and CDR2 sequences are SQVTM and ANQGSEA. CDR3 region: CSVGPRGTEVFF. In nucleotides, the CDR3 is TGCAGCGTTGGACCCCGGGGCACTGAAGTTTTCTTT.

This clonotype was counted only a few times. This chain connects TRBV27 to TRBJ2-2, with D hard to call. Trimming left V 5 bases short and J 4 bases short, with 14 bases between. CDR3 length: 15 residues. Per germline, CDR1 MNHEY and CDR2 SMNVEV (reference sequence). The CDR3 spells CASSPKSTGTGELFF. In nucleotides, the CDR3 is TGTGCCAGCAGTCCCAAATCGACGGGCACCGGGGAGCTGTTTTTT.

The sample holds one count of this clonotype. The V gene is TRBV28, the J gene TRBJ1-2; unclear D gene. Trimming took 6 bases from V and 4 from J, leaving 15 bases between them. This CDR3 contains 14 residues. Germline CDR1 is MDHEN and CDR2 is SYDVKM. CDR3 residues: CASSSLRKTYGYTF. In DNA, the CDR3 is TGTGCCAGCAGCTCCCTCAGAAAAACCTATGGCTACACCTTC.

There are a few counts of this clonotype. The chain links TRBV7-9 to TRBJ2-3; D remains ambiguous. The CDR3 covers 13 residues. Germline loops: CDR1 SEHNR, CDR2 FQNEAQ (reference sequence). Trimming took 6 bases from V and 2 from J, leaving 9 bases between them. In DNA, the CDR3 is TGTGCCAGCAGATCGGAGTTCACAGATACGCAGTATTTT. Amino acids: CASRSEFTDTQYF.

This clonotype occurred a few times. V usage is TRBV20-1 and J usage is TRBJ2-5; D is unresolved. This CDR3 has 13 amino acids. Germline lookup yields CDR1 DFQATT and CDR2 SNEGSKA (reference sequence). Trimming left V 1 base short and J 1 base short, with 7 bases between. The CDR3 reads CSARGWSQETQYF. The DNA of the CDR3 is TGCAGTGCTAGAGGGTGGAGCCAAGAGACCCAGTACTTC.

This clonotype has at least ten counts. CDR3 bases: TGTGCCAGCAGCTATGGGACTAGCGGGCACACAGATACGCAGTATTTT. It codes for CASSYGTSGHTDTQYF. This chain uses TRBV14 with TRBJ2-3; TRBD2 agrees at 12 bases. J lost 2 bases, V lost 5 bases, and 5 bases had no gene match. Germline V lookup: CDR1 SGHDN, CDR2 FVKESK. The CDR3 totals 16 residues. Full variable domain (outside the CDR3, taken from reference TRBV14 and TRBJ2-3): EAGVTQFPSHSVIEKGQTVTLRCDPISGHDNLYWYRRVMGKEIKFLLHFVKESKQDESGMPNNRFLAERTGGTYSTLKVQPAELEDSGVYFCASSYGTSGHTDTQYFGPGTRLTVL.

In its sample, this clonotype was seen a few times. The rearrangement links TRBV9 to TRBJ1-3, with TRBD1 as a possible D gene (5 bases). Trimming removed 2 bases at V and 0 bases at J, with 9 bases between. Germline V CDR1 and CDR2: SGDLS, YYNGEE. The CDR3 is made up of 15 amino acids. CDR3 region: CASSVGTASGNTIYF. Here the CDR3 DNA reads TGTGCCAGCAGCGTTGGGACGGCCTCTGGAAACACCATATATTTT.

This clonotype was recorded many times. The chain recombines TRBV10-3 with TRBJ1-6; D unresolved. V lost 10 bases and J lost 7, with 11 bases in between. The germline gives CDR1 ENHRY, CDR2 SYGVKD. This CDR3 comprises 12 residues. CDR3 DNA sequence: TGTGCCACCGACACTGGGAATTCACCCCTCCACTTT. Protein sequence: CATDTGNSPLHF.

The rearrangement links TRBV6-5 to TRBJ2-7; D is unclear. Trimming pared 5 bases from V and 0 bases from J, leaving 11 bases between. Germline V lookup: CDR1 MNHEY, CDR2 SVGAGI. The CDR3 has 14 residues. The CDR3 nucleotides read TGTGCCAGCAGTCCTTACTCCAGCTCCTACGAGCAGTACTTC. Its protein product is CASSPYSSSYEQYF.

The chain links TRBV12-3 or TRBV12-4 to TRBJ2-3; D not certain. The V gene lost 3 bases and the J gene lost 8 bases, with 9 bases spanning the gap. This CDR3 comprises 12 residues. In nucleotides, the CDR3 is TGTGCCAGCAGTTTTTCCGGCGGTACGCAGTATTTT. Translating gives CASSFSGGTQYF.

This clonotype appeared many times. The chain recombines TRBV6-1 with TRBJ2-7; D is uncertain. The CDR3 runs 12 residues. Trimming removed 5 bases from V and 1 base from J, with 6 bases in between. CDR1 is MNHNS and CDR2 is SASEGT in the germline V gene. The DNA of the CDR3 is TGTGCCAGCAGTCGGGTTTCCTACGAGCAGTACTTC. Translated, it gives CASSRVSYEQYF.

In its sample, this clonotype was seen many times. The chain links TRBV14 to TRBJ1-1; no firm D call. Germline loops: CDR1 SGHDN, CDR2 FVKESK. Between the trimmed V and J ends, which lost 0 bases and 2 bases, there was a span of 4 bases. This CDR3 contains 13 residues. In nucleotides, the CDR3 is TGTGCCAGCAGCCAAGACAGAAACACTGAAGCTTTCTTT. Encoded protein: CASSQDRNTEAFF.

The J gene is TRBJ1-6, the V gene TRBV12-3 or TRBV12-4; weak D call: TRBD1 (5 bases). The CDR3 runs 14 residues. Trimming removed 7 bases from V and 11 bases from J, with 18 bases in between. The CDR3: CASTITGGDPPLHF. CDR3 bases: TGTGCCAGCACGATAACAGGCGGGGATCCACCCCTCCACTTT.

At least ten counts were recorded for this clonotype. The chain combines TRBV10-3 with TRBJ2-2; tentatively, D is TRBD1 (6 bases). The germline CDR1 and CDR2 sequences are ENHRY and SYGVKD. The CDR3 totals 17 residues. V was shortened by 2 bases and J by 2 bases, with 15 bases between the two germline ends. This chain's CDR3 is CAISETGPRQNTGELFF. As DNA, the CDR3 is TGTGCCATCAGTGAGACAGGGCCCCGCCAAAACACCGGGGAGCTGTTTTTT.

The chain recombines TRBV5-8 with TRBJ2-2; D remains unclear. CDR3 length equals 14 residues. CDR1 and CDR2 from the germline V gene are SGHTS and YDEGEE. V was cut by 6 bases and J by 5 bases, with 14 bases left in between. The CDR3 reads CASIGPVWTGELFF. CDR3 bases: TGTGCCAGCATCGGCCCCGTATGGACCGGGGAGCTGTTTTTT. Using reference TRBV5-8 and TRBJ2-2 for the parts outside the CDR3, the full variable domain is EAGVTQSPTHLIKTRGQQATLRCSPISGHTSVYWYQQALGLGLQFLLWYDEGEERNRGNFPPRFSGRQFPNYSSELNVNALELEDSALYLCASIGPVWTGELFFGEGSRLTVL.

This clonotype appeared a few times. The chain has TRBV7-2 and TRBJ1-4, with a possible D match to TRBD1 (5 bases). Trimming removed 5 bases at V and 2 bases at J, with 9 bases between. Germline lookup yields CDR1 SGHTA and CDR2 FQGNSA. This CDR3 region has 14 residues. CDR3 nucleotides: TGTGCCAGCAGCCAGGGACCGACTAATGAAAAACTGTTTTTT. Its protein is CASSQGPTNEKLFF. The complete variable domain, with remaining parts taken from reference TRBV7-2 and TRBJ1-4, reads GAGVSQSPSNKVTEKGKDVELRCDPISGHTALYWYRQSLGQGLEFLIYFQGNSAPDKSGLPSDRFSAERTGGSVSTLTIQRTQQEDSAVYLCASSQGPTNEKLFFGSGTQLSVL.

The sample holds many counts of this clonotype. The CDR3 nucleotides read TGTGCCAGCAGCTTAGTCGGGGCCGGGACAGCGTTCTTGAACACTGAAGCTTTCTTT. This encodes CASSLVGAGTAFLNTEAFF. The chain carries TRBV7-2 and TRBJ1-1, with 7 bases matching TRBD1. Germline V CDR1 and CDR2: SGHTA, FQGNSA. This CDR3 is built from 19 residues. V gave up 1 base and J gave up 0 bases; unmatched junction bases: 14.

This clonotype appeared many times. The genes are TRBV20-1 and TRBJ2-4; D is possibly TRBD2 (6 bases). Germline V gene lookup returns CDR1 DFQATT and CDR2 SNEGSKA (reference sequence). CDR3 size: 15 residues. Trimming pared 2 bases from V and 12 bases from J, leaving 23 bases between. The CDR3 region is CSARLASAGPATQYF. The CDR3, as DNA: TGCAGTGCTAGATTGGCTAGCGCGGGCCCAGCGACTCAGTACTTC.

This clonotype has a count of ten or more. The chain has TRBV3-1 and TRBJ2-7; D perhaps matches TRBD2 (6 bases). The CDR3 loop spans 14 amino acids. Germline CDR1 LGHDT, CDR2 YNNKEL (reference sequence). V lost 1 base, J lost 4 bases, and 11 bases lay in between. The CDR3 nucleotides are TGTGCCAGCAGCCAAGGGTCACTAGCTTACGAGCAGTACTTC. Protein: CASSQGSLAYEQYF.

This clonotype rates as medium-sized. The chain carries TRBV5-4 and TRBJ2-3; D gene ambiguous. The V gene's germline CDR1 is SGHNT and CDR2 YYREEE (reference sequence). The CDR3 has 14 residues. Trimming took 0 bases from V and 5 from J, leaving 10 bases between them. The CDR3 nucleotides are TGTGCCAGCAGCTTGGCCAATCTCGTAGATACGCAGTATTTT. Protein product: CASSLANLVDTQYF. Supplemented by reference TRBV5-4 and TRBJ2-3, the full variable domain reads ETGVTQSPTHLIKTRGQQVTLRCSSQSGHNTVSWYQQALGQGPQFIFQYYREEENGRGNFPPRFSGLQFPNYSSELNVNALELDDSALYLCASSLANLVDTQYFGPGTRLTVL.